This T cell receptor (beta chain) originates from a study of T cell clonotyping in hematopoietic cell transplantation. Here immunoSEQ multiplex PCR was the method, and the copy in TCRdb shows in-frame clones only, minus some. The sample shows about 10,000 clones, more than 85% of them seen only once. Noted time point: recipient sample about 28 days before transplant, after cytoreduction. V lost 2 bases, J lost 4 bases, and 9 bases lay in between. This CDR3 is built from 14 residues. The V gene's germline CDR1 is WSHSY and CDR2 SAAADI. This TCR came from a woman in her thirties or forties with acute myeloid leukemia. Some clones in this sample may be carry-over from other donors' samples. The sample in question was peripheral blood mononuclear cells, obtained before stem cell transplant. The chain couples TRBV10-2 to TRBJ2-1, with no clear D. The CDR3 loop reads CASSEPPIYNEQFF. DNA of the CDR3: TGCGCCAGCAGTGAGCCCCCGATTTACAATGAGCAGTTCTTC.